The clone carrying this TCR beta chain has only a few counts. Its antigen is as yet unknown. The data originate from a study of beta chain features in type 1 diabetes. Study-wide results and caveats: Diminished insertions and augmented deletions at VDJ junctions characterized type 1 diabetes patients. TCRB CDR3 length was moderately but significantly reduced in all four CD4+ subsets of Type 1 diabetes patients.

Every isolated RNA sample was fully reverse transcribed, so sequencing captured expressed TCRB transcripts. This table comes from immunoSEQ multiplex PCR, and its TCRdb copy is limited to in-frame clones, with some not included. Found here are hundreds of thousands of clones, over 11% of them singletons; the top ten hold 0.03% to 0.045%. The CDR3 runs 14 residues. V shed 10 bases, J shed 0 bases, and the junction held 6 bases outside the gene matches. Germline V gene data show CDR1 as MDHEN and CDR2 as SYDVKM. This TCR came from a man aged 18 to 30 with type 1 diabetes. The sequenced sample consisted of naive CD4+ T cells from blood. This chain connects TRBV28 to TRBJ2-4; 7 bases map to TRBD1. For the CDR3, the DNA is TGTGCCACCCGACAGGGCCTAGCCAAAAACATTCAGTACTTC. This gives the protein CATRQGLAKNIQYF.